This entry lists 10 T cell receptor beta chains sequenced from one sample in a study of T cells after yellow fever vaccination. One entry per CDR3 protein results from TCRdb running MiXCR on the 5' RACE reads. Among hundreds of thousands of distinct CDR3 sequences listed, about a fifth were seen once. Sequenced here: PBMCs, sampled roughly 23 days after the first yellow fever vaccination. The receptor source for this set is a man aged 18 to 30 who received the YFV17D yellow fever vaccine.

The chain combines TRBV19 with TRBJ2-7; maybe TRBD1 (5 bases). Per the germline V gene, CDR1 is LNHDA and CDR2 is SQIVND (reference sequence). The CDR3 has 15 amino acids. V dropped 3 bases and J dropped 0 bases, with 12 bases sitting between them. CDR3 loop: CASSIVWGSSYEQYF. The CDR3 nucleotides are TGTGCCAGTAGTATCGTATGGGGCAGCTCCTACGAGCAGTACTTC.

This sequence joins TRBV12-3 or TRBV12-4 and TRBJ2-3; D gene ambiguous. V was clipped by 2 bases and J by 0 bases, with 15 bases between them. There are 17 residues in the CDR3. CDR3 loop: CASSLSRASLSTDTQYF. Written as DNA, the CDR3 is TGTGCCAGCAGTTTATCCCGGGCGTCCTTAAGCACAGATACGCAGTATTTT.

This clonotype was counted a few times. The rearrangement links TRBV28 to TRBJ2-1; D assignment may be TRBD1 or TRBD2 (5 bases each). Between the trimmed V and J ends, which lost 5 bases and 8 bases, there was a span of 19 bases. The CDR3 consists of 15 residues. Germline V CDR1 and CDR2: MDHEN, SYDVKM. The CDR3 DNA reads TGTGCCAGCAGTCCAACCCGGGACCGAGAAGATGAGCAGTTCTTC. It specifies CASSPTRDREDEQFF.

The chain recombines TRBV20-1 with TRBJ1-1; 9 bases align to TRBD1. V trimming: 6 bases; J trimming: 6 bases; junction bases outside the gene matches: 8. CDR1 is DFQATT, CDR2 SNEGSKA, per germline (reference sequence). The CDR3 is made up of 13 amino acids. The CDR3 nucleotides read TGCAGTGCGGAAACAGGGGGCCACCCTGAAGCTTTCTTT. Protein sequence: CSAETGGHPEAFF.

Only one count was recorded for this clonotype. The rearrangement links TRBV6-1 to TRBJ2-4; weak D call: TRBD2 (6 bases). The V end was cut by 6 bases, the J end by 7 bases, with 10 bases between. Germline CDR1 reads MNHNS; CDR2 reads SASEGT. The CDR3 runs 12 residues. The CDR3 loop reads CASREGRNIQYF. CDR3 DNA sequence: TGTGCCAGCAGAGAGGGGAGGAACATTCAGTACTTC.

This chain uses TRBV4-3 with TRBJ1-1; D remains unclear. Germline values: CDR1 LGHNA, CDR2 YSLEER. The CDR3 runs 16 residues. Trimming stripped 0 bases from V and 0 bases from J, with 11 bases between. CDR3 DNA: TGCGCCAGCAGCCAAGAGTACTTCGACGTGAACACTGAAGCTTTCTTT. Its protein is CASSQEYFDVNTEAFF.

This clonotype was counted only a few times. This rearrangement joins TRBV5-6 to TRBJ2-7; D ambiguous. Trimming shortened V by 1 base and J by 2 bases, and 10 bases separated the two germline ends. Germline-derived CDR1 and CDR2 are SGHDT and YYEEEE. This CDR3 spans 14 amino acids. The CDR3 DNA is TGTGCCAGCAGCTTGCAAGGGCAGCCCTACGAGCAGTACTTC. Its translation: CASSLQGQPYEQYF. Together with reference TRBV5-6 and TRBJ2-7, the CDR3 gives the full variable domain: DAGVTQSPTHLIKTRGQQVTLRCSPKSGHDTVSWYQQALGQGPQFIFQYYEEEERQRGNFPDRFSGHQFPNYSSELNVNALLLGDSALYLCASSLQGQPYEQYFGPGTRLTVT.

V usage is TRBV30 and J usage is TRBJ2-7, with a weak D call TRBD2 (5 bases). The CDR3 totals 11 residues. Germline V gene lookup returns CDR1 GTSNPN and CDR2 SVGIG (reference sequence). Trimming took 5 bases from V and 3 from J, leaving 8 bases between them. DNA of the CDR3: TGTGCCTGGGCCGGGGTCTACGAGCAGTACTTC. Amino acids: CAWAGVYEQYF.

This clonotype was recorded a few times. V and J are TRBV2 and TRBJ1-3; no clear D. Trimming stripped 6 bases from V and 2 bases from J, with 14 bases between. Per germline, CDR1 SNHLY and CDR2 FYNNEI. CDR3 length: 15 residues. CDR3 sequence reads: CASSEDAFTGNTIYF. In DNA form, the CDR3 reads TGTGCCAGCAGCGAGGACGCGTTCACTGGAAACACCATATATTTT. The full variable domain, in which reference TRBV2 and TRBJ1-3 provide the parts outside the CDR3, is EPEVTQTPSHQVTQMGQEVILRCVPISNHLYFYWYRQILGQKVEFLVSFYNNEISEKSEIFDDQFSVERPDGSNFTLKIRSTKLEDSAMYFCASSEDAFTGNTIYFGEGSWLTVV.

This clonotype has only a few counts. CDR3 protein: CASSRAGGDRNSPLHF. CDR3 DNA: TGTGCCAGCAGTCGGGCAGGGGGCGATCGGAATTCACCCCTCCACTTT. V and J are TRBV5-6 and TRBJ1-6, with TRBD1 matching over 8 bases. The CDR3 totals 16 residues. Germline CDR1 and CDR2: SGHDT and YYEEEE. The ends lost 5 bases at V and 7 bases at J; junction bases unmatched: 11.